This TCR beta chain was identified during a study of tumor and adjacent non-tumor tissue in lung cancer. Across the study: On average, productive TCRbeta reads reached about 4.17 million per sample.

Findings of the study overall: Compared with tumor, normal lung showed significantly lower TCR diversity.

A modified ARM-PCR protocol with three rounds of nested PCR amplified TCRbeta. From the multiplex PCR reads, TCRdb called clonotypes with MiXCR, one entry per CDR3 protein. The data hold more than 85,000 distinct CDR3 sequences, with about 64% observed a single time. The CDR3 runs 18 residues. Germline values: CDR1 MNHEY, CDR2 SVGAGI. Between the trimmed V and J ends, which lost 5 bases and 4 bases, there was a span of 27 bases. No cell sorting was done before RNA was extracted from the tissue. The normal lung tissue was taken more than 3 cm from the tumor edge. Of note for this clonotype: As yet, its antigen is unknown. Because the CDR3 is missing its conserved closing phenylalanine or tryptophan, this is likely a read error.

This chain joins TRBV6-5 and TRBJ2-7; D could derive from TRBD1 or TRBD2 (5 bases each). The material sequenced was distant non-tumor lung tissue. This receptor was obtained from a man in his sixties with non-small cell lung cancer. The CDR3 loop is CASSTRGTGRISWYEQYI. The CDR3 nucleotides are TGTGCCAGCAGTACTAGGGGTACGGGACGAATCAGTTGGTACGAGCAGTACATC.